Following are 7 T cell receptor beta chains from one sample sequenced in a study of T cells in Graves' hyperthyroidism and ophthalmopathy. The TCR beta CDR3 regions underwent amplification using RNA transcripts as the source. First-round RT-PCR targeting the TCR CDR3 was performed with the HTBI primer set. Via MiXCR, TCRdb re-called the multiplex PCR reads, giving one row per CDR3 protein. The repertoire holds hundreds of thousands of distinct CDR3 sequences, with approximately 40% as singletons. Specimen: blood. All receptors derive from a woman in her thirties or forties with Graves' hyperthyroidism.

This clonotype was seen ten or more times. V usage is TRBV20-1 and J usage is TRBJ1-2; 12 bases fit TRBD1. The trim removed 6 bases at V and 7 bases at J, leaving 6 bases unmatched. CDR1 is DFQATT and CDR2 is SNEGSKA in the germline V gene (reference sequence). CDR3 length equals 13 residues. The CDR3 reads CSAGGGQGAGYTF. DNA for the CDR3: TGCAGTGCCGGGGGGGGACAGGGGGCTGGCTACACCTTC.

The table lists this clonotype with many counts. The rearrangement joins TRBV2 to TRBJ1-5, with a weak D call TRBD1 (6 bases). The germline V gene has CDR1 SNHLY and CDR2 FYNNEI. Trimming took 4 bases from V and 4 from J, leaving 11 bases between them. The CDR3 has 14 residues. The CDR3, as DNA: TGTGCCAGCAGTGTCGCCACAGGGAATCAGCCCCAGCATTTT. The encoded protein is CASSVATGNQPQHF.

In its sample, this clonotype was seen a few times. The chain is built from TRBV9 and TRBJ2-5; 13 bases agree with TRBD2. The germline gives CDR1 SGDLS, CDR2 YYNGEE. This CDR3 has 17 residues. Trimming cost V 2 bases and J 2 bases; bases outside gene matches: 6. CDR3 amino acids: CASSVGRTSGSQETQYF. CDR3 bases: TGTGCCAGCAGCGTCGGTCGGACTAGCGGGAGTCAAGAGACCCAGTACTTC.

The rearrangement joins TRBV5-1 to TRBJ1-4; D is unresolved. Trimming left V 7 bases short and J 3 bases short, with 19 bases between. There are 16 residues in the CDR3. Germline CDR1 and CDR2: SGHRS and YFSETQ. The CDR3 is CASRQPTYGANEKLFF. DNA of the CDR3: TGCGCCAGCCGCCAGCCCACCTATGGAGCTAATGAAAAACTGTTTTTT.

This chain joins TRBV10-3 and TRBJ2-6, with 8 bases lining up with TRBD2. V was clipped by 7 bases and J by 18 bases; unmatched bases: 14. Germline V gene lookup returns CDR1 ENHRY and CDR2 SYGVKD. The CDR3 consists of 13 residues. The DNA for the CDR3 is TGTGCCATCACGGCGGCGGGGGGCCCACAAGAGACTTTC. Translated: CAITAAGGPQETF.

This clonotype came up many times. The rearrangement uses TRBV12-3 or TRBV12-4 and TRBJ1-2; no firm D call. The V end lost 7 bases, the J end lost 4 bases, and 7 bases lay between the germline ends. This CDR3 is built from 11 residues. The CDR3 reads CASKTAYGYTF. The CDR3 DNA reads as TGTGCCAGCAAAACAGCCTATGGCTACACCTTC.

This chain joins TRBV10-3 and TRBJ1-1, with TRBD1 matching 7 bases. Germline CDR1 and CDR2: ENHRY and SYGVKD. This CDR3 comprises 13 residues. The J segment lost 7 bases and the V segment lost 3 bases, leaving 5 bases of the junction unmatched. This chain's CDR3 is CAISEDRADEAFF. Written as DNA, the CDR3 is TGTGCCATCAGTGAAGACAGGGCGGATGAAGCTTTCTTT.